A selection of T cell receptor beta chains follows, all from one sample in a study of T-cell memory formation after mild COVID-19. TCRdb reprocessed the 5' RACE reads via MiXCR and lists one record per CDR3 protein. This repertoire shows about 280,000 distinct CDR3 sequences, roughly 8% found once; its top ten account for about 20%. Specimen: PBMCs or a T cell subset sorted from them (not recorded which). These receptors originate from a man aged 18 to 29 who had mild COVID-19 (a few samples of this study predate the infection). Cell type and time point are not known. Each CDR3 is given with its conserved first and last residue.

>TRBV28|13
CASSWSGAGIQYF
>TRBV25-1|14
CASRVFGGTGELFF
>TRBV28|13
CASSLAQFQPQHF
>TRBV20-1|12
CSAGRRGNIQYF
>TRBV29-1|14
CSVVAGDSNQPQHF
>TRBV4-3|17
CASSQDWSRGLADTQYF
>TRBV7-7|12
CASSSENSPLHF
>TRBV9|15
CASSVGGGFQETQYF
>TRBV7-2|15
CASSPRGGRGETQYF
>TRBV4-1|15
CASSQSLAGAYEQYF
>TRBV10-3|11
CAIRRTDTQYF
>TRBV2|15
CASRPLGQGADEQFF
>TRBV7-9|12
CASSPRGDEAFF
>TRBV7-9|17
CASSVLAGFKPNNEQFF
>TRBV15|17
CATSILTSGGIWTEAFF
>TRBV29-1|11
CSVTVNYGYTF
>TRBV29-1|13
CSVNRGHTDTQYF
>TRBV5-5|14
CASSLAVATDTQYF
>TRBV6-5|14
CASSYRGANEKLFF
>TRBV7-9|13
CASSTKGTDTQYF
>TRBV20-1|14
CSARVGGLQETQYF
>TRBV5-6|13
CASSLGRGTEAFF
>TRBV12-3/TRBV12-4|16
CASCWAAGGRNNEQFF
>TRBV6-5|16
CASSYVGGRVTGELFF
>TRBV28|14
CASMLTEVGYGYTF
>TRBV27|13
CASSRTGAQPQHF
>TRBV15|17
CATSRDSGGASGNEQFF
>TRBV6-6|14
CASSWTGSWDTQYF
>TRBV29-1|14
CSVEGTGGAAEQYF
>TRBV20-1|14
CSAPRARGGETQYF
>TRBV4-3|16
CASSRRDGLMNTEAFF
>TRBV29-1|13
CSVEIGEGQPQHF
>TRBV10-3|19
CAISDASTAQSSGANVLTF
>TRBV5-1|14
CASSLAGQDTEAFF
>TRBV7-2|19
CASSYGGLAGWANTGELFF
>TRBV14|14
CASSRFLGTGELFF
>TRBV27|16
CASSPPGTGVSETQYF
>TRBV24-1|15
CATRDGGGSYNEQFF
>TRBV7-3|16
CASSFLAGTHQETQYF
>TRBV20-1|15
CSARPLGQPNAEAFF
>TRBV6-5|16
CASSPLTTTEGEKLFF
>TRBV15|17
CATSRAPAGGRTGELFF
>TRBV4-2|14
CASSRAGREETQYF
>TRBV10-3|13
CAIRPPLENIQYF
>TRBV7-2|17
CASSTPVWQPGGDTQYF
>TRBV7-2|15
CASSSRRTDYSPLHF
>TRBV7-6|13
CASSWGQQETQYF
>TRBV27|17
CASSRISLGTYQETQYF
>TRBV4-1|16
CASSQEGRGGRDEQFF
>TRBV5-1|15
CASSFRAGGANVLTF
>TRBV6-2/TRBV6-3|16
CASSFLGHDPYNEQFF
>TRBV6-2/TRBV6-3|15
CASSYRTSGYNEQFF
>TRBV7-9|14
CASSFGGQGYGYTF